This TCR beta chain stems from a study of regulatory T cells in long-lasting Graves disease. After removal of 6 bases from V and 4 bases from J, the junction contained 6 bases not matched to a gene. This CDR3 is 14 amino acids long. Time point reported: newly diagnosed GD, antithyroid drugs for less than 3 months. PBMC-derived RNA was used for the TCR library. Relying on iRepertoire HTBI primers and Arm-PCR of CDR3 regions, the team built TCR beta libraries. TCRdb itself ran the multiplex PCR reads through MiXCR, one entry per CDR3 protein. The sample carries over 400,000 distinct CDR3 sequences, 14% recorded once. Separately, the same data were catalogued under a study of T cells in Graves' hyperthyroidism and ophthalmopathy.

The sample consisted of peripheral blood mononuclear cells (PBMCs), taken at new diagnosis, from a patient treated with antithyroid drugs. The chain uses TRBV12-3 or TRBV12-4 and TRBJ1-5; 7 nucleotides align to TRBD1. This sequence originates from a woman aged 45-65 years with Graves disease. CDR3 in DNA: TGTGCCAGCAGCGGGGACAGCCAAAATCAGCCCCAGCATTTT. Its protein product is CASSGDSQNQPQHF.